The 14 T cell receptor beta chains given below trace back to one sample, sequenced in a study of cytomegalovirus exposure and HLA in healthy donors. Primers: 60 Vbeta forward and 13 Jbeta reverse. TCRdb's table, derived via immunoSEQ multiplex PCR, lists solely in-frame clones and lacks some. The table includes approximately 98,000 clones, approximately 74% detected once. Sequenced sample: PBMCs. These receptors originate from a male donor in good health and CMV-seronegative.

In nucleotides, the CDR3 is TGTGCCAGCAGCTACGGACTAGCGGGAGGCCTGAAAAACTACGAGCAGTACTTC. This encodes CASSYGLAGGLKNYEQYF. The rearrangement links TRBV7-8 to TRBJ2-7; TRBD2 matches 14 bases. Germline CDR1 is SGHVS and CDR2 is FQNEAQ. Germline trimming cut 4 bases from V and 3 bases from J; bases unmatched to any gene: 11. This CDR3 has 18 amino acids. Together with reference TRBV7-8 and TRBJ2-7, the CDR3 gives the full variable domain: GAGVSQSPRYKVAKRGQDVALRCDPISGHVSLFWYQQALGQGPEFLTYFQNEAQLDKSGLPSDRFFAERPEGSVSTLKIQRTQQEDSAVYLCASSYGLAGGLKNYEQYFGPGTRLTVT.

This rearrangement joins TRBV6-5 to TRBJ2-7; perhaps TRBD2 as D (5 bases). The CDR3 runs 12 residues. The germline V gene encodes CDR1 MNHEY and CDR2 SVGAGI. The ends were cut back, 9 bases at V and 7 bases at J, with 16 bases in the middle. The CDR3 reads CASSIRGNEQYF. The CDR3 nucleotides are TGTGCCAGTAGTATCCGAGGGAATGAGCAGTACTTC.

CDR3 in DNA: TGTGCCAGCAGCCCTGGGACAGCCGCTTACAATGAGCAGTTCTTC. This translates into CASSPGTAAYNEQFF. The chain links TRBV9 to TRBJ2-1; 7 positions match TRBD1. Germline V gives CDR1 SGDLS, CDR2 YYNGEE. The CDR3 length is 15 residues. The V gene end was trimmed by 4 bases and the J gene end by 4 bases; junction bases not matched to a gene: 8.

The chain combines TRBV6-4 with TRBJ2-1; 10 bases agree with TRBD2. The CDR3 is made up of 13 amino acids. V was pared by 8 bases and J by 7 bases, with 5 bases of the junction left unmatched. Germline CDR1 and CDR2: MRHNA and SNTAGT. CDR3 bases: TGTGCCAGCGCATCTAGCGGGAGAAATGAGCAGTTCTTC. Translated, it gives CASASSGRNEQFF.

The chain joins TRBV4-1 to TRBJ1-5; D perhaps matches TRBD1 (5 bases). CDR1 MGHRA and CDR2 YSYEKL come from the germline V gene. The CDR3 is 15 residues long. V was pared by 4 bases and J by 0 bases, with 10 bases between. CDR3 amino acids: CASSLGHNSNQPQHF. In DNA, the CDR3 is TGCGCCAGCAGCCTCGGACATAATAGCAATCAGCCCCAGCATTTT.

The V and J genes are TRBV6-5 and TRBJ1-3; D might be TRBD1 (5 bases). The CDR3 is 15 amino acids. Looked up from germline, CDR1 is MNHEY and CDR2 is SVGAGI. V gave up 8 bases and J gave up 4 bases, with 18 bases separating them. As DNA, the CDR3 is TGTGCCAGCGCCGGGGGGAGATTCGGGGGAAACACCATATATTTT. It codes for CASAGGRFGGNTIYF.

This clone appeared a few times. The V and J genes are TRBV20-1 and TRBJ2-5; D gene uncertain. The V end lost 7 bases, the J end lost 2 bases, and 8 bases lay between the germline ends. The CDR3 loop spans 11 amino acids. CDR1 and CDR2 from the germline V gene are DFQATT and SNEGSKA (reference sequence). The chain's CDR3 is CSGAWQETQYF. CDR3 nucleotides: TGCAGTGGAGCGTGGCAAGAGACCCAGTACTTC.

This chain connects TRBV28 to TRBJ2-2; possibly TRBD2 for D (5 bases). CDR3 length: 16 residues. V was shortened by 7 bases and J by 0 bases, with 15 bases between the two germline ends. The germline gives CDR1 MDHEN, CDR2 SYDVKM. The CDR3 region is CASKKMGRANTGELFF. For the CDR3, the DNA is TGTGCCAGCAAAAAGATGGGGAGAGCGAACACCGGGGAGCTGTTTTTT.

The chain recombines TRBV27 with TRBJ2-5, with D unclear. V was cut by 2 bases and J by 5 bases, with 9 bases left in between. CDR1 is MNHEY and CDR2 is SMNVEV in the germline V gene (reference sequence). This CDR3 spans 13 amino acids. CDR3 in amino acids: CASSLRYWETQYF. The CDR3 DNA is TGTGCCAGCAGTTTACGATACTGGGAGACCCAGTACTTC.

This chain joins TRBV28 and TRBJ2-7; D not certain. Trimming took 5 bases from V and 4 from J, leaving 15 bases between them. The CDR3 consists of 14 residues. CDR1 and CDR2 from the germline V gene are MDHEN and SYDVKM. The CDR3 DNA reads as TGTGCCAGCAGTCCACCCCCCGCGCGTTACGAGCAGTACTTC. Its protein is CASSPPPARYEQYF.

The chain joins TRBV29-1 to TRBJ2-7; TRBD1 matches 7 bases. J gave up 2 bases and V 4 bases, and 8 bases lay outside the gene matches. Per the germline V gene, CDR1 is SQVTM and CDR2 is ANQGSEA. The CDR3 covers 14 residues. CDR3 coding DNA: TGCAGCGTTGCCCTCCGACAGGGCACCTACGAGCAGTACTTC. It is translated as CSVALRQGTYEQYF.

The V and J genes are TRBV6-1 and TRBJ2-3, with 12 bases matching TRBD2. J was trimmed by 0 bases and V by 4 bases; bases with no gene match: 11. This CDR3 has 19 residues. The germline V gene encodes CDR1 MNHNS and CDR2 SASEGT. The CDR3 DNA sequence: TGTGCCAGCAGTGCCGTGACTAGCGGGAGAGGAACTAGCACAGATACGCAGTATTTT. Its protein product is CASSAVTSGRGTSTDTQYF.

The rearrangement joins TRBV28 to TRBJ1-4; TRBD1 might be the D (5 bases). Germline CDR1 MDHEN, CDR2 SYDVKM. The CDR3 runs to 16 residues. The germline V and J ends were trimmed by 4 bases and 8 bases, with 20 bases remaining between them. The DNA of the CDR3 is TGTGCCAGCAGTTACGCAGGGATACTAGGGAGGGAAAAACTGTTTTTT. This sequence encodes CASSYAGILGREKLFF.

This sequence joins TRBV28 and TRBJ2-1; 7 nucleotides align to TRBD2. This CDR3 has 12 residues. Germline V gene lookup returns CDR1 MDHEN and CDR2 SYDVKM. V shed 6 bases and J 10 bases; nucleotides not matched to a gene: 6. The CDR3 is CASSVGLGEQFF. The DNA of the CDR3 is TGTGCCAGCAGCGTCGGACTAGGAGAGCAGTTCTTC.